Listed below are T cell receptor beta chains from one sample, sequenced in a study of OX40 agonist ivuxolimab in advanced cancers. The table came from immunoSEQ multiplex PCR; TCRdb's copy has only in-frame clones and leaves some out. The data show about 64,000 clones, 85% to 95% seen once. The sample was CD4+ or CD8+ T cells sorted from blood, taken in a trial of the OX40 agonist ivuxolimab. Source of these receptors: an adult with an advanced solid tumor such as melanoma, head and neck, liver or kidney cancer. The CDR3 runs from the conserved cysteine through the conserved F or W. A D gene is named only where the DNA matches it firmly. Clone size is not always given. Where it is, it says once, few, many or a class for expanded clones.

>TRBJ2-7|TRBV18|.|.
TGTGCCAGCTCACCTCAGGGTTCCGCGGGGAGTTACGAGCAGTACTTC
CASSPQGSAGSYEQYF
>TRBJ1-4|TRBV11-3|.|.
TGTGCCAGCAGCTTAGGGGGAGGTGAAAAACTGTTTTTT
CASSLGGGEKLFF
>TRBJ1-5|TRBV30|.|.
TGTGCCTGGAGTATTACAGGGTCGCTTAATCAGCCCCAGCATTTT
CAWSITGSLNQPQHF
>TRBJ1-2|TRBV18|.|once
TGTGCCAGCTCACCACCGTTTGGGACAGGCTACACCTTC
CASSPPFGTGYTF
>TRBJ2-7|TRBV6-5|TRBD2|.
TGTGCCAGCAGTTACTCGATACTAGCGGGAAGCGAGCAGTACTTC
CASSYSILAGSEQYF
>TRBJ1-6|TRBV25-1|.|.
TGTGCCAGCAGTGAATTAGGGAGGACCTCTCACTTT
CASSELGRTSHF
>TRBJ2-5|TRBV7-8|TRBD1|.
TGTGCCAGCAGCTTAGAAGACAGGGGGCGAGAGACCCAGTACTTC
CASSLEDRGRETQYF
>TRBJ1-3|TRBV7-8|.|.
TGTGCCAGCAGCTTAGCAGGAGGGGTCGGGTCTGGAAACACCATATATTTT
CASSLAGGVGSGNTIYF
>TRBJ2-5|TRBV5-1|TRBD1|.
TGCGCCAGCAGCGTAGGGACAGGGGGCTTTGGCGAAGAGACCCAGTACTTC
CASSVGTGGFGEETQYF
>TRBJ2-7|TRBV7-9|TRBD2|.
TGTGCCAGCAGCTCGGGACTAGCGGGACACTACGAGCAGTACTTC
CASSSGLAGHYEQYF
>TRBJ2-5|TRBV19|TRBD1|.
TGTGCCAGTAGTATTGGACAGGGGGTAGAGACCCAGTACTTC
CASSIGQGVETQYF
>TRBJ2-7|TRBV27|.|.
TGTGCCAGCCGGACGGGGGCAGACCCCCCTCACGAGCAGTACTTC
CASRTGADPPHEQYF
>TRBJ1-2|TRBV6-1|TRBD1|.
TGTGCCAGCAGTGACGCAGGGGGCAGCTATGGCTACACCTTC
CASSDAGGSYGYTF
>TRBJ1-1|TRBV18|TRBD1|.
TGTGCCAGCTCACCGAGACAGGGGGAGAACACTGAAGCTTTCTTT
CASSPRQGENTEAFF
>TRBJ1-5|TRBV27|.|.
TGTGCCAGCAGTTGGCAGGGAGCTAATCAGCCCCAGCATTTT
CASSWQGANQPQHF
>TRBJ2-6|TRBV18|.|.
TGTGCCAGCTCCCAACTGTCGGACCCTGGGGCCAACGTCCTGACTTTC
CASSQLSDPGANVLTF
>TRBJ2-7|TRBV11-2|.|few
TGTGCCAGCAGCTTCGGGCTAGCCGCCCGCGAGCAGTACTTC
CASSFGLAAREQYF
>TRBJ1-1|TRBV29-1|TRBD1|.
TGCAGCGTTGGGGGACAGTTTAGTTCAACTGAAGCTTTCTTT
CSVGGQFSSTEAFF
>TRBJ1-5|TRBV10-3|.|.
TGTGCCATCAGTGTCGACATTAGCAATCAGCCCCAGCATTTT
CAISVDISNQPQHF
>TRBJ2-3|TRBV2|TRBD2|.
TGTGCCAGCAGGGGACTAGCGGGGAGCACAGATACGCAGTATTTT
CASRGLAGSTDTQYF
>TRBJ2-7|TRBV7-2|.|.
TGTGCCAGCAGCTCCAACACCCCAAACGAGCAGTACTTC
CASSSNTPNEQYF
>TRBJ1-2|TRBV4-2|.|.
TGTGCCAGCAGCCAAGGGGGAATCTCCTATGGCTACACCTTC
CASSQGGISYGYTF
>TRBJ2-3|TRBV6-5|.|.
TGTGCCAGCAGTTACTCGACCGGGGCAGATACGCAGTATTTT
CASSYSTGADTQYF
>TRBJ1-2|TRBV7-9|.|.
TGTGCCAGCAGCTCACCCCTTGGAGCTAACTCTAACTATGGCTACACCTTC
CASSSPLGANSNYGYTF
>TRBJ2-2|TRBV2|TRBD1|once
TGTGCCAGCAGGAAAGACAGGGCTCCCACCGGGGAGCTGTTTTTT
CASRKDRAPTGELFF
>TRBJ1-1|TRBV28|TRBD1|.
TGTGCCAGCAGTTTACTACAGGGGAGAGCTTTCTTT
CASSLLQGRAFF
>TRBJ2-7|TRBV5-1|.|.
TGCGCCAGCAGCTTGGACCCCGGCCCTTCCTACGAGCAGTACTTC
CASSLDPGPSYEQYF
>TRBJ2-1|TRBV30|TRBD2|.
TGTGCCTGGGGGACGGAGTACGGGGCTAGCGGGAGGGCCTACAATGAGCAGTTCTTC
CAWGTEYGASGRAYNEQFF
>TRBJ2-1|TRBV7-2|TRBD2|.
TGTGCCAGCAGCTTATATGGCGGGGGGTCGAATGAGCAGTTCTTC
CASSLYGGGSNEQFF
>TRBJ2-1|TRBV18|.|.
TGTGCCAGCTCACCCGTCGGGGCGAGCTCCTACAATGAGCAGTTCTTC
CASSPVGASSYNEQFF
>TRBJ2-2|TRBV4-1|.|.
TGCGCCAGCAGCCAAGTAAGGGACTCGCGGACTAACACCGGGGAGCTGTTTTTT
CASSQVRDSRTNTGELFF
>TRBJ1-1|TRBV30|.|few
TGTGCCTGGAGTGTAAACGGGCAGGATGAAGCTTTCTTT
CAWSVNGQDEAFF